This TCR beta chain appears in the sequencing data of a study of identical twins. Notes on the study in general: Zero-insertion analyses could be partly confounded by invariant MAIT and iNKT cells.

Germline V gene sequence: CDR1 LGHDT, CDR2 YNNKEL (reference sequence). The CDR3 has 13 amino acids. Trimming removed 1 base from V and 6 bases from J, with 7 bases in between. Only a few counts were recorded for this clonotype. Its cognate antigen is unknown. TCRdb redid the calling of the 5' RACE reads with MiXCR, one entry per CDR3 protein. Of around 230,000 distinct CDR3 sequences in the sample, 6.5% were seen once. The data also belong to a second study, concerning T cells expressing NK-cell markers. From that paper: The TCR beta repertoires originated in sorted CD3+CD56+NKG2C+, CD3+CD56+NKG2C- and CD3+CD56-NKG2C+ T cells.

Sequenced material: CD8+ T cells sorted from blood. The genes are TRBV3-1 and TRBJ2-1; D may be TRBD1 (5 bases). This clonotype was sampled from a woman aged 18-29 years in good health. CDR3 DNA: TGTGCCAGCAGCCAAGGGGGCCGCAATGAGCAGTTCTTC. Its translation is CASSQGGRNEQFF.